These 23 T cell receptor beta chains originate from one sample sequenced in a study of immune evolution from preneoplasia to lung adenocarcinoma. Repertoires were generated with immunoSEQ multiplex PCR, while TCRdb's copy carries only in-frame clones and drops some. The sample has a few thousand clones, around 77% seen once. Sequenced input: FFPE minimally invasive lung adenocarcinoma tissue. Receptors were obtained from a person aged 60 to 85 with lung adenocarcinoma.

The chain couples TRBV30 to TRBJ2-2, with D unclear. Germline V gene sequence: CDR1 GTSNPN, CDR2 SVGIG (reference sequence). V shed 3 bases and J shed 0 bases, with 11 bases lying between them. The CDR3 is 15 residues long. The CDR3, as DNA: TGTGCCTGGAGGAGGCGGAGACCGAACACCGGGGAGCTGTTTTTT. It codes for CAWRRRRPNTGELFF.

This chain links TRBV4-1 with TRBJ2-1; TRBD1 is a possible D gene (6 bases). Germline-derived CDR1 and CDR2 are MGHRA and YSYEKL. The V end was cut by 3 bases, the J end by 2 bases, with 8 bases between. The CDR3 is 14 residues long. The CDR3 DNA reads TGCGCCAGCAGCCAGGACAGAACCTACAATGAGCAGTTCTTC. The encoded protein is CASSQDRTYNEQFF.

The rearrangement joins TRBV15 to TRBJ1-2; 7 positions match TRBD1. The CDR3 sequence is 14 residues long. Germline-derived CDR1 and CDR2 are LNHNV and YYDKDF (reference sequence). V shed 1 base and J 7 bases; nucleotides not matched to a gene: 6. CDR3 loop: CATSRVEGASGYTF. As DNA, the CDR3 is TGTGCCACCAGCAGAGTTGAGGGGGCGAGTGGCTACACCTTC.

The chain employs TRBV10-3 and TRBJ1-5; TRBD1 matches at 10 bases. The CDR3 sequence is 14 residues long. The trim removed 11 bases at V and 0 bases at J, leaving 4 bases unmatched. Per germline, CDR1 ENHRY and CDR2 SYGVKD. The DNA of the CDR3 is TGTGCCGTAGGGACAGGGGATAGCAATCAGCCCCAGCATTTT. Amino acid sequence: CAVGTGDSNQPQHF.

The chain recombines TRBV10-1 with TRBJ1-2, with D perhaps matching TRBD1 (5 bases). Germline CDR1 WNHNN, CDR2 SYGVQD (reference sequence). V was trimmed by 5 bases and J by 3 bases, leaving 13 bases between them. The CDR3 covers 14 residues. In DNA, the CDR3 is TGCGCCAGCAGTCCGGGGGGATCCTACTATGGCTACACCTTC. Protein product: CASSPGGSYYGYTF.

In DNA, the CDR3 is TGTGCCAGCAGACCTCCCGGGCAGATGAACACTGAAGCTTTCTTT. Its translation: CASRPPGQMNTEAFF. The chain is built from TRBV5-5 and TRBJ1-1, with D unresolved. The V gene lost 5 bases and the J gene lost 0 bases, with 14 bases spanning the gap. CDR1 and CDR2 (germline): SGHKS, YYEKEE (reference sequence). The CDR3 sequence is 15 residues long.

The chain is built from TRBV7-9 and TRBJ2-1; D might be TRBD2 (5 bases). The germline gives CDR1 SEHNR, CDR2 FQNEAQ (reference sequence). V was trimmed by 5 bases and J by 0 bases, leaving 14 bases between them. The CDR3 spans 16 residues. The CDR3 here is CASSRSGDRSYNEQFF. CDR3 sequence (DNA): TGTGCCAGCAGCCGCAGCGGAGATCGCTCCTACAATGAGCAGTTCTTC.

This clone turned up a few times. The chain has TRBV11-2 and TRBJ2-3; perhaps TRBD2 as D (6 bases). CDR1 SGHAT and CDR2 FQNNGV come from the germline V gene. V lost 3 bases and J lost 6, with 13 bases in between. This CDR3 spans 14 amino acids. CDR3 loop: CASSLGGVWDTQYF. The CDR3 DNA sequence: TGTGCCAGCAGCTTGGGGGGAGTATGGGATACGCAGTATTTT.

The chain has TRBV9 and TRBJ2-7; tentative D call: TRBD2 (7 bases). Germline assignment: CDR1 SGDLS and CDR2 YYNGEE. V was clipped by 0 bases and J by 3 bases, with 13 bases between them. This CDR3 spans 15 amino acids. The CDR3 region is CASSVDGRGFYEQYF. The CDR3 DNA is TGTGCCAGCAGCGTAGATGGGAGGGGGTTCTACGAGCAGTACTTC.

V and J are TRBV4-1 and TRBJ1-1; D unclear. The CDR3 loop spans 15 amino acids. CDR1 is MGHRA and CDR2 is YSYEKL in the germline V gene. The V end lost 0 bases, the J end lost 3 bases, and 11 bases lay between the germline ends. The DNA for the CDR3 is TGCGCCAGCAGCCAAGAGGGCCGCGGGGACACTGAAGCTTTCTTT. Amino acid sequence: CASSQEGRGDTEAFF.

This chain joins TRBV6-1 and TRBJ1-5; the D is unclear. V was trimmed by 3 bases and J by 0 bases, leaving 3 bases between them. The germline V gene has CDR1 MNHNS and CDR2 SASEGT. The CDR3 spans 13 residues. The CDR3 spells CASSEHSNQPQHF. CDR3 coding DNA: TGTGCCAGCAGTGAGCATAGCAATCAGCCCCAGCATTTT.

This sequence joins TRBV6-5 and TRBJ1-5, with D possibly being TRBD1 (6 bases). This CDR3 has 14 amino acids. Germline V gene lookup returns CDR1 MNHEY and CDR2 SVGAGI. The V and J ends lost 2 bases and 5 bases respectively, with 10 bases between them. CDR3 nucleotides: TGTGCCAGCAGTTACAGGCCAGGGGATCAGCCCCAGCATTTT. This sequence encodes CASSYRPGDQPQHF.

The rearrangement links TRBV5-6 to TRBJ2-1; D is uncertain. The V end was cut by 0 bases, the J end by 5 bases, with 0 bases between. The CDR3 has 11 residues. Per the germline V gene, CDR1 is SGHDT and CDR2 is YYEEEE. CDR3 amino acids: CASSLDNEQFF. In DNA, the CDR3 is TGTGCCAGCAGCTTGGACAATGAGCAGTTCTTC.

The chain combines TRBV30 with TRBJ1-6; TRBD1 is a possible D gene (6 bases). Germline CDR1 GTSNPN, CDR2 SVGIG (reference sequence). The length of the CDR3 is 14 residues. The V gene lost 4 bases and the J gene lost 7 bases, with 14 bases spanning the gap. CDR3 residues: CAWTLAGENSPLHF. DNA of the CDR3: TGTGCCTGGACCCTGGCAGGGGAAAATTCACCCCTCCACTTT.

This clone is classed as medium-sized (0.01 to 0.1%). This chain links TRBV18 with TRBJ1-2, with a possible D match to TRBD1 (6 bases). Germline loops: CDR1 KGHSH, CDR2 LQKENI. Trimming removed 2 bases from V and 6 bases from J, with 16 bases in between. The CDR3 is 15 residues long. The CDR3 loop is CASSPVDRPGDGYTF. The CDR3 nucleotides are TGTGCCAGCTCACCAGTGGACAGACCGGGGGATGGCTACACCTTC.

In DNA form, the CDR3 reads TGTGCCAGCAGCCTGACTAGCGGGCCCCTCCCCGCCCAGCAGTACTTC. This codes for CASSLTSGPLPAQQYF. V and J are TRBV7-2 and TRBJ2-5; 10 nucleotides match TRBD2. Germline V gene data show CDR1 as SGHTA and CDR2 as FQGNSA. This CDR3 has 16 residues. Trimming removed 5 bases from V and 11 bases from J; junction bases left unmatched: 17.

This clone was observed a handful of times. V is TRBV15 and J is TRBJ2-7; D ambiguous. The CDR3 has 13 amino acids. Germline V lookup: CDR1 LNHNV, CDR2 YYDKDF (reference sequence). V gave up 0 bases and J gave up 5 bases, with 8 bases separating them. For the CDR3, the DNA is TGTGCCACCAGCAGAGATCCGGGTAACGAGCAGTACTTC. Residues: CATSRDPGNEQYF.

The count of this clone is one. The chain employs TRBV10-3 and TRBJ2-1; unclear D gene. CDR1 ENHRY and CDR2 SYGVKD come from the germline V gene. Trimming left V 4 bases short and J 5 bases short, with 3 bases between. This CDR3 is 11 amino acids long. The CDR3 region is CAISGNNEQFF. CDR3 bases: TGTGCCATCAGTGGTAACAATGAGCAGTTCTTC.

The V gene is TRBV27, the J gene TRBJ2-7, with 9 nucleotides matching TRBD2. Germline CDR1 is MNHEY and CDR2 is SMNVEV (reference sequence). CDR3 size: 17 residues. V dropped 5 bases and J dropped 2; count of bases not matched to a gene: 13. CDR3 protein: CASSPAGTSMETYEQYF. The CDR3, as DNA: TGTGCCAGCAGTCCGGCCGGGACTAGCATGGAGACCTACGAGCAGTACTTC.

This clone was seen a single time. The genes are TRBV28 and TRBJ1-5, with a tentative D call TRBD1 (5 bases). This CDR3 has 12 amino acids. Germline lookup yields CDR1 MDHEN and CDR2 SYDVKM. The V and J ends lost 6 bases and 6 bases respectively, with 9 bases between them. CDR3 sequence (DNA): TGTGCCAGCAGGGGGGGGACTCAGCCCCAGCATTTT. It is translated as CASRGGTQPQHF.

The chain joins TRBV7-6 to TRBJ1-1; 7 bases map to TRBD1. Germline assignment: CDR1 SGHVS and CDR2 FNYEAQ. Losses at the gene ends were 5 bases for V and 4 bases for J; bases not matched to a gene: 19. The CDR3 length is 18 residues. CDR3 nucleotides: TGTGCCAGCAGCCACCGGACAGGCAGGGACCTTCGAGGCACTGAAGCTTTCTTT. Translation gives CASSHRTGRDLRGTEAFF.

The J gene is TRBJ1-4, the V gene TRBV5-1; D is possibly TRBD1 (5 bases). V was pared by 4 bases and J by 3 bases, with 13 bases between. Germline assignment: CDR1 SGHRS and CDR2 YFSETQ. There are 15 residues in the CDR3. This CDR3 is CASSGGPSSNEKLFF. Written as DNA, the CDR3 is TGCGCCAGCAGCGGGGGACCGTCCTCTAATGAAAAACTGTTTTTT.

The rearrangement uses TRBV11-1 and TRBJ2-3; D might be TRBD2 (6 bases). The CDR3 spans 15 residues. Between the trimmed V and J ends, which lost 5 bases and 6 bases, there was a span of 18 bases. Germline lookup yields CDR1 SGHAT and CDR2 FQDESV (reference sequence). CDR3 DNA sequence: TGTGCCAGCAGCCCTTCCTCGGGGGTACGGGATACGCAGTATTTT. This encodes CASSPSSGVRDTQYF.